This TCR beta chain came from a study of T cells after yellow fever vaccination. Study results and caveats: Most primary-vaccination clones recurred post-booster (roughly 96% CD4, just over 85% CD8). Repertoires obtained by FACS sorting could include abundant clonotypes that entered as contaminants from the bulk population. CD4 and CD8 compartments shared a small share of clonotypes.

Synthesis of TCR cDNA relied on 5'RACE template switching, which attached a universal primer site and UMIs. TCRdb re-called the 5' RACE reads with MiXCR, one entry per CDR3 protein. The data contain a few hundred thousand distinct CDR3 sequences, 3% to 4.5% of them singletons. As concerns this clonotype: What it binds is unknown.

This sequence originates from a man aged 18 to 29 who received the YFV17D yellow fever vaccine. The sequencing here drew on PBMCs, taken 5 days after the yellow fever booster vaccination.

CDR3 nucleotide sequence: TGTGCCAGCTTTACGTGGGGGGACACCGGGGAGCTGTTTTTT. Translated: CASFTWGDTGELFF. This chain joins TRBV28 and TRBJ2-2; possible D gene TRBD2, 6 bases. The CDR3 contains 14 residues. Germline assignment: CDR1 MDHEN and CDR2 SYDVKM. Trimming removed 8 bases from V and 3 bases from J, with 13 bases in between. Supplemented by reference TRBV28 and TRBJ2-2, the full variable domain reads DVKVTQSSRYLVKRTGEKVFLECVQDMDHENMFWYRQDPGLGLRLIYFSYDVKMKEKGDIPEGYSVSREKKERFSLILESASTNQTSMYLCASFTWGDTGELFFGEGSRLTVL.